This entry features one T cell receptor beta chain sequence. The CDR3 contains 11 residues. Germline V gives CDR1 LNHDA, CDR2 SQIVND (reference sequence). V was shortened by 10 bases and J by 2 bases, with 8 bases between the two germline ends. This entry comes from a study of T-cell reconstitution after alpha-beta-depleted transplantation in children. Preparation of the TCRbeta library used unique molecular identifiers. TCRdb passed the PCR reads through MiXCR, listing each CDR3 protein once. The sample includes approximately 640,000 distinct CDR3 sequences, around 17% seen only once; the top ten take under 1.2%.

The material sequenced was PBMCs from the stem cell graft donor, taken from the stem cell graft. The chain is built from TRBV19 and TRBJ1-1; D gene unclear. The receptor was isolated from a human donor who donated a stem cell graft to a child with acute myeloid leukemia. The chain's CDR3 is CATSVNTEAFF. Written as DNA, the CDR3 is TGTGCCACCAGCGTAAACACTGAAGCTTTCTTT.